Listed below are T cell receptor beta chains from one sample, sequenced in a study of cytomegalovirus exposure and HLA in healthy donors. Assay: immunoSEQ multiplex PCR; the TCRdb copy retains only in-frame clones and omits some. This sample has around 120,000 clones; about three quarters occur once, and the top ten carry 1%. The specimen was PBMCs. These receptors were taken from a human donor in good health. The CDR3 runs from the conserved cysteine through the conserved F or W. The D gene is left open where the match is weak. Part of the rows lack a size; the others show once, few, many or a class for expanded clones.

clone size	J gene	D gene	V gene	CDR3 protein	CDR3 DNA
NA	TRBJ1-6	NA	TRBV7-2	CASSLDTVRGSPLHF	TGTGCCAGCAGCCTCGACACCGTCCGGGGTTCACCCCTCCACTTT
NA	TRBJ2-5	NA	TRBV19	CASRGGNLETQYF	TGTGCCAGTAGGGGGGGAAATTTAGAGACCCAGTACTTC
NA	TRBJ1-1	NA	TRBV6-5	CASRSYLEHTEAFF	TGTGCCAGCAGGTCTTACCTGGAGCACACTGAAGCTTTCTTT
NA	TRBJ1-1	NA	TRBV19	CASSIPLDRKNTEAFF	TGTGCCAGTAGTATCCCCCTCGACAGGAAGAACACTGAAGCTTTCTTT
NA	TRBJ2-7	NA	TRBV5-1	CASSLDRVYEQYF	TGCGCCAGCAGCTTGGACAGGGTTTACGAGCAGTACTTC
NA	TRBJ2-5	NA	TRBV15	CATSRDRGYQETQYF	TGTGCCACCAGCAGAGATCGGGGGTACCAAGAGACCCAGTACTTC
few	TRBJ1-1	NA	TRBV28	CASSSGTSEAFF	TGTGCCAGCAGTTCCGGGACATCTGAAGCTTTCTTT
NA	TRBJ1-4	TRBD1	TRBV7-9	CASSLTHRGGGEKLFF	TGTGCCAGCAGCTTAACCCACAGGGGTGGGGGGGAAAAACTGTTTTTT
NA	TRBJ2-7	NA	TRBV12-5	CASGPPRGEQYF	TGTGCTAGTGGTCCCCCCAGGGGCGAGCAGTACTTC
NA	TRBJ2-1	TRBD2	TRBV27	CASSATPAGSSYNEQFF	TGTGCCAGCAGCGCCACCCCAGCGGGGAGCTCCTACAATGAGCAGTTCTTC
few	TRBJ1-2	NA	TRBV6-5	CASRAGDKYGYTF	TGTGCCAGCAGGGCCGGGGACAAATATGGCTACACCTTC
NA	TRBJ1-5	TRBD1	TRBV19	CATTDRVGNQPQHF	TGTGCCACCACGGACAGGGTGGGCAATCAGCCCCAGCATTTT
NA	TRBJ2-1	TRBD2	TRBV29-1	CSVRGGINEQFF	TGCAGCGTGCGGGGGGGAATCAATGAGCAGTTCTTC
NA	TRBJ1-4	TRBD1	TRBV11-2	CASSLGGQGVEKLFF	TGTGCCAGCAGCTTAGGGGGACAGGGGGTTGAAAAACTGTTTTTT
NA	TRBJ1-4	TRBD1	TRBV27	CASSSGQEYEKLFF	TGTGCCAGCAGTTCCGGACAGGAGTATGAAAAACTGTTTTTT
NA	TRBJ2-5	NA	TRBV5-1	CASSLVAGLYQETQYF	TGCGCCAGCAGCTTGGTGGCGGGGCTGTACCAAGAGACCCAGTACTTC
NA	TRBJ2-7	NA	TRBV2	CATRDSSYEQYF	TGTGCCACCCGGGACTCCTCCTACGAGCAGTACTTC
NA	TRBJ2-2	NA	TRBV28	CASSLSHLSGGELFF	TGTGCCAGCAGTTTATCACACCTCAGTGGCGGGGAGCTGTTTTTT
NA	TRBJ1-4	NA	TRBV23-1	CASSRSGEKLFF	TGCGCCAGCAGTCGATCCGGGGAAAAACTGTTTTTT
NA	TRBJ2-7	TRBD1	TRBV25-1	CASSEYRTGPYEQYF	TGTGCCAGCAGTGAATATCGGACAGGGCCCTACGAGCAGTACTTC
once	TRBJ2-1	TRBD2	TRBV6-6	CASSYLGLAGGNEQFF	TGTGCCAGCAGTTACCTTGGTTTAGCGGGGGGCAATGAGCAGTTCTTC
NA	TRBJ1-5	NA	TRBV2	CASSEGTVNQPQHF	TGTGCCAGCAGTGAAGGGACAGTCAATCAGCCCCAGCATTTT
NA	TRBJ1-1	NA	TRBV18	CASSPSGGAGGAFF	TGTGCCAGCTCACCGTCCGGGGGGGCAGGTGGTGCTTTCTTT
NA	TRBJ2-7	TRBD2	TRBV6-5	CASSIIAGGYEQYF	TGTGCCAGCAGCATAATAGCGGGGGGCTACGAGCAGTACTTC
NA	TRBJ2-7	NA	TRBV6-1	CASSGLDEQYF	TGTGCCAGCAGTGGGCTCGACGAGCAGTACTTC
NA	TRBJ2-7	TRBD1	TRBV7-3	CASSPTGTGYEQYF	TGTGCCAGCAGCCCGACCGGGACAGGGTACGAGCAGTACTTC
NA	TRBJ1-1	NA	TRBV9	CASSVGSGTEAFF	TGTGCCAGCAGCGTAGGATCGGGCACTGAAGCTTTCTTT
NA	TRBJ2-2	TRBD2	TRBV11-3	CASSQTGTSGAAGELFF	TGTGCCAGCAGCCAAACTGGGACTAGCGGGGCTGCCGGGGAGCTGTTTTTT
NA	TRBJ1-3	TRBD1	TRBV19	CASSRGQPSSGNTIYF	TGTGCCAGTAGTCGGGGACAGCCCTCCTCTGGAAACACCATATATTTT
once	TRBJ1-5	TRBD1	TRBV10-3	CATGTASNQPQHF	TGTGCCACCGGGACAGCATCGAATCAGCCCCAGCATTTT
NA	TRBJ1-5	NA	TRBV2	CASAGGLAGFGQPQHF	TGTGCCAGCGCTGGGGGGCTAGCGGGGTTCGGGCAGCCCCAGCATTTT
NA	TRBJ2-7	NA	TRBV19	CASSATLQGYEQYF	TGTGCCAGTAGTGCCACATTACAGGGCTACGAGCAGTACTTC
NA	TRBJ2-7	NA	TRBV4-2	CASSQDPEAATYEQYF	TGTGCCAGCAGCCAAGATCCCGAAGCGGCTACCTACGAGCAGTACTTC
NA	TRBJ2-7	NA	TRBV1	CTSSQADKMGTYEQYF	TGCACCAGCAGCCAAGCGGACAAGATGGGGACCTACGAGCAGTACTTC
NA	TRBJ2-5	TRBD2	TRBV7-6	CASSLGGLAGVIQETQYF	TGTGCCAGCAGCTTAGGGGGGCTAGCGGGGGTCATCCAAGAGACCCAGTACTTC
few	TRBJ2-3	NA	TRBV4-2	CASSQRELAAMSTDTQYF	TGTGCCAGCAGCCAACGCGAACTAGCCGCAATGAGCACAGATACGCAGTATTTT
NA	TRBJ1-3	TRBD1	TRBV7-9	CASSSGQGGNTIYF	TGTGCCAGCAGCTCAGGACAGGGGGGAAACACCATATATTTT
once	TRBJ1-3	NA	TRBV11-2	CASSPRAGGNTIYF	TGTGCCAGCAGCCCCAGAGCAGGGGGAAACACCATATATTTT
NA	TRBJ2-2	NA	TRBV10-2	CASSRDFPGELFF	TGCGCCAGCAGTCGGGACTTCCCCGGGGAGCTGTTTTTT
NA	TRBJ1-1	TRBD1	TRBV5-3	CARAGQKNTEAFF	TGTGCCAGAGCGGGACAGAAGAACACTGAAGCTTTCTTT
NA	TRBJ1-2	TRBD1	TRBV4-2	CASSVPGTGPGYTF	TGTGCCAGCAGCGTACCAGGGACAGGCCCTGGCTACACCTTC
few	TRBJ2-1	NA	TRBV7-6	CASSLNRGYNEQFF	TGTGCCAGCAGCTTAAATAGGGGCTACAATGAGCAGTTCTTC
few	TRBJ1-4	NA	TRBV4-1	CASSQDAGEREKLFF	TGCGCCAGCAGCCAAGATGCGGGGGAGCGTGAAAAACTGTTTTTT
NA	TRBJ2-2	NA	TRBV6-5	CASTLIGELFF	TGTGCCAGCACTTTAATCGGGGAGCTGTTTTTT
NA	TRBJ2-2	NA	TRBV21-1	CASSLAGPGELFF	TGTGCCAGCAGCCTCGCGGGACCCGGGGAGCTGTTTTTT
NA	TRBJ1-1	NA	TRBV6-6	CASRLTLPGNTEAFF	TGTGCCAGCAGGCTCACCCTCCCGGGGAACACTGAAGCTTTCTTT